This T cell receptor beta chain was captured in a study of cytomegalovirus exposure and HLA in healthy donors. Study-wide context: Early on, a data release was issued that held approximately 78 million unique TCRs from HLA-typed donors. Points from the study as a whole: The authors listed 150 to 200 TCR beta chains as cytomegalovirus-associated. Three CMV-associated chains proved CMV antigen-specific in vitro.

Use of 60 Vbeta and 13 Jbeta primers characterized the PCR. In the original processing: In a later analysis, the count reached 80 million or so unique TCR beta chains, with around 10 million shared. The data were produced by immunoSEQ multiplex PCR, yet TCRdb's version contains in-frame clones alone and is incomplete. V, J and clone size were drawn from that table, and D and trimming were deduced from the DNA. The table records approximately 190,000 clones, about four fifths of them present only once. In the case of this clone: Its antigen is still unknown.

Germline CDR1 MNHEY, CDR2 SVGAGI. The CDR3 length is 15 residues. After removal of 2 bases from V and 3 bases from J, the junction contained 4 bases not matched to a gene. The chain uses TRBV6-5 and TRBJ1-5; 7 nucleotides agree with TRBD1. Sequenced material: PBMCs. The TCR originated in a woman aged 45-65 years in good health and CMV-seropositive. CDR3 sequence: CASSYPGGANQPQHF. CDR3 nucleotide sequence: TGTGCCAGCAGTTACCCAGGGGGTGCCAATCAGCCCCAGCATTTT.